This T cell receptor (beta chain) emerged from a study of blood T cell repertoires in COVID-19. CDR1 is SGHNT and CDR2 is YYREEE in the germline V gene (reference sequence). This CDR3 contains 16 residues. J was trimmed by 1 base and V by 3 bases; bases with no gene match: 8. Sequencing was performed with immunoSEQ multiplex PCR; in TCRdb, only in-frame clones are kept and a portion is missing. Of roughly 190,000 clones listed, around nine tenths were seen once; the top ten hold 6.2%. V usage is TRBV5-4 and J usage is TRBJ2-7; 9 bases line up with TRBD1. This clonotype was sampled from a woman in her 40s who had recovered from COVID-19. The source material was peripheral blood. The CDR3 region has the DNA TGTGCCAGCAGCTCCGGAGGGACAGGGAAATCCTACGAGCAGTACTTC. Protein product: CASSSGGTGKSYEQYF. Looking up the rest from reference TRBV5-4 and TRBJ2-7 gives the full variable domain: ETGVTQSPTHLIKTRGQQVTLRCSSQSGHNTVSWYQQALGQGPQFIFQYYREEENGRGNFPPRFSGLQFPNYSSELNVNALELDDSALYLCASSSGGTGKSYEQYFGPGTRLTVT.